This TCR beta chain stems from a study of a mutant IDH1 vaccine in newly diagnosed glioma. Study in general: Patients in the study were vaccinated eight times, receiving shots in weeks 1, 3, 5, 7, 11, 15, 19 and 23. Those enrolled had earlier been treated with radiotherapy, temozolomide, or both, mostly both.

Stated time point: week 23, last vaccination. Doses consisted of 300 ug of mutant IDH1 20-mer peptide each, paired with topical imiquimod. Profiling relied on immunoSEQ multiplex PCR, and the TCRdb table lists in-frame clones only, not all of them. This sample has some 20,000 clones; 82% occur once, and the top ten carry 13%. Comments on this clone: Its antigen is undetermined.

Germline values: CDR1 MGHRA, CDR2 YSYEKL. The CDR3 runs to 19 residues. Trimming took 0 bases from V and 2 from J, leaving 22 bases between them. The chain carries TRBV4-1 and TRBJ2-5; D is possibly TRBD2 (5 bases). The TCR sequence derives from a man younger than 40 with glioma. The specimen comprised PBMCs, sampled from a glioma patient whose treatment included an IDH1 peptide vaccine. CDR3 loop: CASSQDPAVSGASQETQYF. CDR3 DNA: TGCGCCAGCAGCCAAGACCCGGCTGTGAGCGGCGCGTCTCAAGAGACCCAGTACTTC.